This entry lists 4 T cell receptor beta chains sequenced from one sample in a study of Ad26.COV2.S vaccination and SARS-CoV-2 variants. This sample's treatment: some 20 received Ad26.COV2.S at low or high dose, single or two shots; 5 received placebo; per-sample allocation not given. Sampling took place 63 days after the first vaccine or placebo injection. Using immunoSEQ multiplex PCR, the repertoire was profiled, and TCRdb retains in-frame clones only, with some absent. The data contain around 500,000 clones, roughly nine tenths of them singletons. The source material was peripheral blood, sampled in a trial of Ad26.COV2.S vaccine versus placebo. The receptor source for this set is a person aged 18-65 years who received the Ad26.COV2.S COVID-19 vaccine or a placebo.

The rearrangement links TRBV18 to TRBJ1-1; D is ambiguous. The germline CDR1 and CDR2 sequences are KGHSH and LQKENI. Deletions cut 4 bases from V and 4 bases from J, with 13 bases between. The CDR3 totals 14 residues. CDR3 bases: TGTGCCAGCTCACAGAGTGGGAGCCCCACTGAAGCTTTCTTT. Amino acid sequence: CASSQSGSPTEAFF.

The CDR3 nucleotides are TGTGCCAGCAGTGGGCGACTAGCTTTCACCTCCTACGAGCAGTACTTC. This translates into CASSGRLAFTSYEQYF. This sequence joins TRBV2 and TRBJ2-7, with 7 bases aligning to TRBD2. The CDR3 is made up of 16 amino acids. The ends lost 4 bases at V and 0 bases at J; junction bases unmatched: 9. The germline V gene has CDR1 SNHLY and CDR2 FYNNEI.

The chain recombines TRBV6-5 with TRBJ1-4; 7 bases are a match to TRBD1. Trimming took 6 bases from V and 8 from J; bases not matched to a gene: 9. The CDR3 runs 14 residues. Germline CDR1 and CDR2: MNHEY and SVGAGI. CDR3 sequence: CASSRTGVGEKLFF. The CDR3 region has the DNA TGTGCCAGCAGCCGAACAGGGGTGGGCGAAAAACTGTTTTTT.

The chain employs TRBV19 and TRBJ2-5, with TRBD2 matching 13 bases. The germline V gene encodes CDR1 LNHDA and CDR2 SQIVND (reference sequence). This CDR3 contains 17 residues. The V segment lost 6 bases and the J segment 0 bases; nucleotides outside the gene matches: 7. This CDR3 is CASSPGLAGSYQETQYF. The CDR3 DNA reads TGTGCCAGTAGCCCGGGACTAGCGGGATCCTACCAAGAGACCCAGTACTTC.